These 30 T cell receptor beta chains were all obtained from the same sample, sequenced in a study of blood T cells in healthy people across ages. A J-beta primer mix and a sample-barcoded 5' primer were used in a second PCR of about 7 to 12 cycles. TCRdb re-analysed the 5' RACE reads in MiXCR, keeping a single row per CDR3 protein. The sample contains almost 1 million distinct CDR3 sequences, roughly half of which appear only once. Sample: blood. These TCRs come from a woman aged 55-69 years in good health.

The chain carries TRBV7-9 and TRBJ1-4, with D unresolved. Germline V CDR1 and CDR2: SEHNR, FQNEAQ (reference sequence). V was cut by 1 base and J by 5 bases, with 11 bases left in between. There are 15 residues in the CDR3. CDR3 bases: TGTGCCAGCAGCTTAGTTAACAGTGGGAATGAAAAACTGTTTTTT. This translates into CASSLVNSGNEKLFF.

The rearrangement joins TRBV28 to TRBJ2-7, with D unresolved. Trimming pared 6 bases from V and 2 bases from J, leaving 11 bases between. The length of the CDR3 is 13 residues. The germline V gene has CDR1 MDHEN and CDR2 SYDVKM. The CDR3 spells CASSFRAPYEQYF. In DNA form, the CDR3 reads TGTGCCAGCAGCTTTAGGGCTCCCTACGAGCAGTACTTC. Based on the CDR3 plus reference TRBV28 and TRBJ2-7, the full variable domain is DVKVTQSSRYLVKRTGEKVFLECVQDMDHENMFWYRQDPGLGLRLIYFSYDVKMKEKGDIPEGYSVSREKKERFSLILESASTNQTSMYLCASSFRAPYEQYFGPGTRLTVT.

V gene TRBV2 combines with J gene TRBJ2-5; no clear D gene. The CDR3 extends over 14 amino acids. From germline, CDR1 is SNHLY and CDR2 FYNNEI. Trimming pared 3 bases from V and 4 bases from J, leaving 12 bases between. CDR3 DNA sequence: TGTGCCAGCAGTGAGACGACCGTTCGAGAGACCCAGTACTTC. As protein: CASSETTVRETQYF.

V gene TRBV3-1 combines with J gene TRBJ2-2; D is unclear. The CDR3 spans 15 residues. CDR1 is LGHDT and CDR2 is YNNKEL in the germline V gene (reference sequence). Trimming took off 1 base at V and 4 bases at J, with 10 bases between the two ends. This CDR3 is CASSQAVWGTGELFF. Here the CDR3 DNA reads TGTGCCAGCAGCCAAGCCGTCTGGGGCACCGGGGAGCTGTTTTTT.

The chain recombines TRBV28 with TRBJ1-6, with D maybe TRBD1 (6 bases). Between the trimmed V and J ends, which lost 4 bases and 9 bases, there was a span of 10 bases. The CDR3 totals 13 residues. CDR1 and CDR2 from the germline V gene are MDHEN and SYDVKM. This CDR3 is CASSSRGASPLHF. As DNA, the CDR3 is TGTGCCAGCAGTTCCAGGGGAGCTTCACCCCTCCACTTT.

The CDR3 loop reads CAGLLSGYYGYTF. CDR3 in DNA: TGTGCCGGATTGCTTTCCGGGTACTATGGCTACACCTTC. The chain joins TRBV30 to TRBJ1-2; D unresolved. The CDR3 has 13 amino acids. Trimming cost V 8 bases and J 3 bases, with 16 bases left between them. Germline CDR1 reads GTSNPN; CDR2 reads SVGIG (reference sequence).

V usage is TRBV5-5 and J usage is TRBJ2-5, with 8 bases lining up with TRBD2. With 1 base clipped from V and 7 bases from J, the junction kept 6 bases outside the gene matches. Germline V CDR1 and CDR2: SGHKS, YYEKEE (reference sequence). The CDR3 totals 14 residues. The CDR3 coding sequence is TGTGCCAGCAGCTTGCCGGGACTAGAGCGGACCCAGTACTTC. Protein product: CASSLPGLERTQYF.

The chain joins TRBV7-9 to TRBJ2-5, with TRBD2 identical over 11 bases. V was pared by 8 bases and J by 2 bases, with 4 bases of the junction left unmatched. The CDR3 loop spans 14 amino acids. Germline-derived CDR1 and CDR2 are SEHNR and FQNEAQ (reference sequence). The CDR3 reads CASGLAGGQETQYF. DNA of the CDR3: TGTGCCAGCGGCCTAGCGGGAGGTCAAGAGACCCAGTACTTC.

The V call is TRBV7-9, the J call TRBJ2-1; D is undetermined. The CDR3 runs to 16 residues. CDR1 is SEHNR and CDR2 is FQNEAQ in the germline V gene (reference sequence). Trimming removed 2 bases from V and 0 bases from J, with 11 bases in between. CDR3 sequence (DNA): TGTGCCAGCAGCTTAAGTATGTCGAGCTCCTACAATGAGCAGTTCTTC. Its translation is CASSLSMSSSYNEQFF. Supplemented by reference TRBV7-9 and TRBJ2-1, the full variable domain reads DTGVSQNPRHKITKRGQNVTFRCDPISEHNRLYWYRQTLGQGPEFLTYFQNEAQLEKSRLLSDRFSAERPKGSFSTLEIQRTEQGDSAMYLCASSLSMSSSYNEQFFGPGTRLTVL.

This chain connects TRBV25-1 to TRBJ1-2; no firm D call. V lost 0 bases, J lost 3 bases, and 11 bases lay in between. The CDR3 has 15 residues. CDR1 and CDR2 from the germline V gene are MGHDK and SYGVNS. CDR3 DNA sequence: TGTGCCAGCAGTGAATATGGTCAGGCCTACTATGGCTACACCTTC. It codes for CASSEYGQAYYGYTF.

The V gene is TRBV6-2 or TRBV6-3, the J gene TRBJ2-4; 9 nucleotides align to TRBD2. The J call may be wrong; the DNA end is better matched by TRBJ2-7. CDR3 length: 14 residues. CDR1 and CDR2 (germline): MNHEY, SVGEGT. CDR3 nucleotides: TGTGCCAGCAGTTTGCGGGGGGGCCCTGACGAGCAGTACTTC. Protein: CASSLRGGPDEQYF.

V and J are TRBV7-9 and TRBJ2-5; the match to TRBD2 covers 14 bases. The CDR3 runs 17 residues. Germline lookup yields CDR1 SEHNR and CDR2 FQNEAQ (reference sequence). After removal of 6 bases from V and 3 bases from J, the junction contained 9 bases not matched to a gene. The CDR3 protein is CASRSAGTSGREETQYF. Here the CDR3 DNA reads TGTGCCAGCAGGTCGGCCGGGACTAGCGGGAGAGAAGAGACCCAGTACTTC.

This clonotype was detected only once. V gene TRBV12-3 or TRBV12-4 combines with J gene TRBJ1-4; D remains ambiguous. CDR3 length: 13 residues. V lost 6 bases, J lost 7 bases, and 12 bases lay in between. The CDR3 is CASRADRIEKLFF. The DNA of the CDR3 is TGTGCCAGCAGGGCTGACCGGATTGAAAAACTGTTTTTT.

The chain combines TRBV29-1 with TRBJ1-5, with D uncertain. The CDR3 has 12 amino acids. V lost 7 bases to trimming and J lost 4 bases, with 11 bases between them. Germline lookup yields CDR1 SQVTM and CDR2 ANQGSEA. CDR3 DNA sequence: TGCAGCGCCGGGTGGGAAAATCAGCCCCAGCATTTT. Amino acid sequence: CSAGWENQPQHF.

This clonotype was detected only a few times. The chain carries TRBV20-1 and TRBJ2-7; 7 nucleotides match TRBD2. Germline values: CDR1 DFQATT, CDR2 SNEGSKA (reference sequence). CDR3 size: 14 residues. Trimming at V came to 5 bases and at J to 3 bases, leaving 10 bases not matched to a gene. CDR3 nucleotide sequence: TGCAGTGCTCTTAACACGGGAGGCCACTACGAGCAGTACTTC. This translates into CSALNTGGHYEQYF.

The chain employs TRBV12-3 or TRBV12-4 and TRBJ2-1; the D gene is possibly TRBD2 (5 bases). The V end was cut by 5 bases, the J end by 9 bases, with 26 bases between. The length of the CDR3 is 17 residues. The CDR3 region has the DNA TGTGCCAGCAGTCCCCGTGAGGGTATTCCAGTATTTGGTGAGCAGTTCTTC. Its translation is CASSPREGIPVFGEQFF.

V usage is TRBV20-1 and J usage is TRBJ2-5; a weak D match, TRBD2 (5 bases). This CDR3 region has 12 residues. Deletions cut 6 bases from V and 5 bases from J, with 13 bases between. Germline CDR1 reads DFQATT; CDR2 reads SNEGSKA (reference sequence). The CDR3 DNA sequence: TGCAGTGCCAAGCGGCCGGGGGAGACCCAGTACTTC. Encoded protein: CSAKRPGETQYF.

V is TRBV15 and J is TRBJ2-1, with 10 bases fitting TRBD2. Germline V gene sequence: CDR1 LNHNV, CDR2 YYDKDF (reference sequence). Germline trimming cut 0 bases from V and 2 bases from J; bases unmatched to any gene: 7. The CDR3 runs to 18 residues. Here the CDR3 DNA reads TGTGCCACCAGCAGAGATCTGGGCAGCGGGAGGGCCTACAATGAGCAGTTCTTC. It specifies CATSRDLGSGRAYNEQFF.

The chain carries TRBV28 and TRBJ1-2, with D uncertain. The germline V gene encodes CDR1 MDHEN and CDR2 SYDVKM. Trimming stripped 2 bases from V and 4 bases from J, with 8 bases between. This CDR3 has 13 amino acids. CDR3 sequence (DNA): TGTGCCAGCAGTTTAGCAGGACTCTATGGCTACACCTTC. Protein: CASSLAGLYGYTF.

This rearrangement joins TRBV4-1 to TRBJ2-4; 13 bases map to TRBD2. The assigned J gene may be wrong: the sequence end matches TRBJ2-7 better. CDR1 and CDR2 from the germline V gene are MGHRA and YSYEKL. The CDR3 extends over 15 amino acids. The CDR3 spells CASRQTSGRSHEQYF. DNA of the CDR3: TGCGCCAGCAGACAGACTAGCGGGAGGTCCCACGAGCAGTACTTC.

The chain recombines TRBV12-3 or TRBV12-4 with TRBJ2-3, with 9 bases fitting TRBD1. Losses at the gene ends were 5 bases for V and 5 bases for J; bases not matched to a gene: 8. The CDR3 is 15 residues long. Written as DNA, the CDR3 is TGTGCCAGCAGTCCGAGGGGACAGGGTGGAGATACGCAGTATTTT. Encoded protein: CASSPRGQGGDTQYF.

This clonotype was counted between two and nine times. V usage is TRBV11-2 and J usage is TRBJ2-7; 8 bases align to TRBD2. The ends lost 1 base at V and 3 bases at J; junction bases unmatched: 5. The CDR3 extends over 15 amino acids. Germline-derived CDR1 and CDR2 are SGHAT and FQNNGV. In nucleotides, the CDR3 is TGTGCCAGCAGCTTAGCTGACCGGGGGGGCTACGAGCAGTACTTC. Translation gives CASSLADRGGYEQYF.

In DNA, the CDR3 is TGTGCCAGCAGCCACAATGACAGGGACGAGGGAGCTGGCTACACCTTC. Its translation is CASSHNDRDEGAGYTF. The chain is built from TRBV4-2 and TRBJ1-2; 7 bases fit TRBD1. Germline CDR1 and CDR2: LGHNA and YNFKEQ. CDR3 length equals 16 residues. V was pared by 3 bases and J by 7 bases, with 14 bases of the junction left unmatched.

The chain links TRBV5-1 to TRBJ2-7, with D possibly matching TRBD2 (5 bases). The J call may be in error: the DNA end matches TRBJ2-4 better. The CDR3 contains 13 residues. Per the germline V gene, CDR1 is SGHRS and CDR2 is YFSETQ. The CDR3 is CASSLGGENIQYF. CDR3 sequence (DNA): TGCGCCAGCAGCTTGGGGGGAGAAAACATTCAGTACTTC.

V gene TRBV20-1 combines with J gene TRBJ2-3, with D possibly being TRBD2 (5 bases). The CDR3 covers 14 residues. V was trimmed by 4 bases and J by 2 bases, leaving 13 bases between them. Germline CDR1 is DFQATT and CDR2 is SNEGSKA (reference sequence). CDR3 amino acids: CSATDRRVTDTQYF. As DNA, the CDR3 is TGCAGTGCTACCGATCGGCGGGTCACAGATACGCAGTATTTT.

Here the CDR3 DNA reads TGTGCCAGCAGCCAAGATCACGGCAGGCCACCCAATCAGCCCCAGCATTTT. Translated: CASSQDHGRPPNQPQHF. The V call is TRBV14, the J call TRBJ1-5; D is unclear. Trimming left V 0 bases short and J 3 bases short, with 15 bases between. The CDR3 runs to 17 residues. Per the germline V gene, CDR1 is SGHDN and CDR2 is FVKESK. The full variable domain, its missing parts supplied by reference TRBV14 and TRBJ1-5, is EAGVTQFPSHSVIEKGQTVTLRCDPISGHDNLYWYRRVMGKEIKFLLHFVKESKQDESGMPNNRFLAERTGGTYSTLKVQPAELEDSGVYFCASSQDHGRPPNQPQHFGDGTRLSIL.

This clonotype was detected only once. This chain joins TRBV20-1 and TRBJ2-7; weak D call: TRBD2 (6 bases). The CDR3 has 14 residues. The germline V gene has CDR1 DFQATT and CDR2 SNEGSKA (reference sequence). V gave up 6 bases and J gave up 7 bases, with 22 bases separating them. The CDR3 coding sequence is TGCAGTGCAATAGCGGAGCTCTCCTACAATGAGCAGTACTTC. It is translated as CSAIAELSYNEQYF.

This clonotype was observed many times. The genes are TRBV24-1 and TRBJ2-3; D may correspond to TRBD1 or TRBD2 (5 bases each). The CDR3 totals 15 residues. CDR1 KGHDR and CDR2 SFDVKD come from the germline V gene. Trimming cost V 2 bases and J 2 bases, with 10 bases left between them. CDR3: CATSDSGAYTDTQYF. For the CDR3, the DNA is TGTGCCACCAGTGATTCCGGGGCCTACACAGATACGCAGTATTTT.

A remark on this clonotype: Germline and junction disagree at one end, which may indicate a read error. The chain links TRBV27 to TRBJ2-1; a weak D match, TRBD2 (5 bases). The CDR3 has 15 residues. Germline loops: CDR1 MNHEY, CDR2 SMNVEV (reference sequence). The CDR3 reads CASSQGRTVNNEQFF. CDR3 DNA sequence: TGCGCCAGCAGTCAAGGCCGGACTGTCAACAATGAGCAGTTCTTC.

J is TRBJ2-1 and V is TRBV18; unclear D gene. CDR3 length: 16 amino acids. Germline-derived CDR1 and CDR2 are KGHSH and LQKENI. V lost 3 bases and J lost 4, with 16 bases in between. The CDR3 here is CASSPQSGRIYNEQFF. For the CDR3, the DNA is TGTGCCAGCTCACCGCAATCCGGACGGATATACAATGAGCAGTTCTTC.